Each of the 13 T cell receptor beta chains below was sequenced from the same sample in a study of blood T cell repertoires in COVID-19. Generated by immunoSEQ multiplex PCR, the TCRdb table keeps only in-frame clones and is missing some. The sample has around 18,000 clones, about four fifths seen once; the top ten hold 9.5% to 12%. Sequenced input: peripheral blood. All receptors derive from a man aged 80 or over with acute or convalescent COVID-19.

This clone was seen only a few times. The chain couples TRBV30 to TRBJ1-2; 7 positions match TRBD1. Germline CDR1 GTSNPN, CDR2 SVGIG (reference sequence). J lost 8 bases, V lost 7 bases, and 10 bases had no gene match. This CDR3 is built from 12 residues. Here the CDR3 DNA reads TGTGCCTTGAAGGGGGCAGGGGACGGCTACACCTTC. Protein product: CALKGAGDGYTF.

In its sample, this clone was seen a few times. The rearrangement joins TRBV6-2 or TRBV6-3 to TRBJ1-2; unclear D gene. V lost 5 bases to trimming and J lost 5 bases, with 15 bases between them. The CDR3 covers 14 residues. Germline assignment: CDR1 MNHEY and CDR2 SVGEGT. The CDR3: CASSPWTGRYGYTF. CDR3 DNA: TGTGCCAGCAGTCCCTGGACTGGGAGGTATGGCTACACCTTC.

The chain recombines TRBV28 with TRBJ2-2; TRBD2 aligns across 7 bases. V trimming: 4 bases; J trimming: 3 bases; junction bases outside the gene matches: 17. The CDR3 covers 19 residues. Germline values: CDR1 MDHEN, CDR2 SYDVKM. The CDR3 is CASSSTIVASGGHTGELFF. The CDR3 DNA follows: TGTGCCAGCAGTTCCACTATAGTAGCTTCGGGGGGTCACACCGGGGAGCTGTTTTTT.

The chain joins TRBV21-1 to TRBJ2-3; the table's D call, TRBD2, has no DNA check behind it. TRBV21-1 is described as a pseudogene. This CDR3 spans 15 amino acids. CDR3 sequence: CASSNFAGGPDTQYF. For the CDR3, the DNA is TGTGCCAGCAGCAATTTTGCGGGGGGGCCAGATACGCAGTATTTT.

The chain is built from TRBV5-1 and TRBJ2-1; TRBD2 matches 11 bases. The length of the CDR3 is 15 residues. Germline assignment: CDR1 SGHRS and CDR2 YFSETQ. V gave up 4 bases and J gave up 7 bases; unmatched junction bases: 7. CDR3 protein: CASSTIAGGPNEQFF. CDR3 DNA sequence: TGCGCCAGCAGCACAATAGCGGGGGGGCCAAATGAGCAGTTCTTC.

The V call is TRBV6-2 or TRBV6-3, the J call TRBJ1-5, with 8 bases fitting TRBD1. The CDR3 sequence is 15 residues long. V gave up 2 bases and J gave up 2 bases; unmatched junction bases: 2. Germline lookup yields CDR1 MNHEY and CDR2 SVGEGT. In DNA form, the CDR3 reads TGTGCCAGCAGTTACGTGGGACAGGGCAATCAGCCCCAGCATTTT. This encodes CASSYVGQGNQPQHF.

The gene calls are TRBV2 and TRBJ1-1, with 9 bases fitting TRBD1. Germline trimming cut 7 bases from V and 1 base from J; bases unmatched to any gene: 1. This CDR3 contains 13 residues. Germline lookup yields CDR1 SNHLY and CDR2 FYNNEI. CDR3 bases: TGTGCCAGCAAGACAGGGGGGAACACTGAAGCTTTCTTT. Its protein product is CASKTGGNTEAFF.

This chain joins TRBV19 and TRBJ2-1; 10 nucleotides line up with TRBD2. The CDR3 consists of 17 residues. Per the germline V gene, CDR1 is LNHDA and CDR2 is SQIVND (reference sequence). The V gene end was trimmed by 7 bases and the J gene end by 0 bases; junction bases not matched to a gene: 9. The CDR3 sequence is CASTRLAGAYSYNEQFF. For the CDR3, the DNA is TGTGCCAGTACCCGGCTAGCGGGGGCCTACTCCTACAATGAGCAGTTCTTC.

V and J are TRBV7-9 and TRBJ1-1; D gene ambiguous. V was pared by 1 base and J by 13 bases, with 10 bases between. This CDR3 region has 11 residues. Germline assignment: CDR1 SEHNR and CDR2 FQNEAQ (reference sequence). The CDR3 DNA reads as TGTGCCAGCAGCTTAGGGGCGGGAGTTTTCTTT. Translation gives CASSLGAGVFF.

This chain uses TRBV2 with TRBJ1-1; D unclear. The CDR3 is 13 residues long. The germline gives CDR1 SNHLY, CDR2 FYNNEI. Deletions cut 8 bases from V and 4 bases from J, with 14 bases between. CDR3 residues: CASGGEGGTEAFF. The CDR3 DNA reads TGTGCCAGCGGCGGCGAAGGTGGCACTGAAGCTTTCTTT. Full variable domain (missing parts from reference TRBV2 and TRBJ1-1): EPEVTQTPSHQVTQMGQEVILRCVPISNHLYFYWYRQILGQKVEFLVSFYNNEISEKSEIFDDQFSVERPDGSNFTLKIRSTKLEDSAMYFCASGGEGGTEAFFGQGTRLTVV.

This chain uses TRBV7-9 with TRBJ2-2; the D gene is possibly TRBD1 (6 bases). Germline V CDR1 and CDR2: SEHNR, FQNEAQ (reference sequence). CDR3 size: 15 residues. Trimming cost V 5 bases and J 4 bases, with 14 bases left between them. The CDR3 here is CASSLRDTVTGELFF. CDR3 nucleotide sequence: TGTGCCAGCAGCCTACGGGACACTGTCACCGGGGAGCTGTTTTTT.

The rearrangement joins TRBV2 to TRBJ2-7; tentative D call: TRBD2 (5 bases). Trimming pared 9 bases from V and 5 bases from J, leaving 20 bases between. Germline V gene data show CDR1 as SNHLY and CDR2 as FYNNEI. The CDR3 is 14 amino acids. The DNA of the CDR3 is TGTGCCAGTAAGCGGTCCGGAGGTTCCCACGAGCAGTACTTC. Its protein product is CASKRSGGSHEQYF.

CDR3 amino acids: CASSPPSGGNYEQYF. The CDR3, as DNA: TGTGCCAGCTCACCACCTTCAGGGGGCAACTACGAGCAGTACTTC. The V and J genes are TRBV18 and TRBJ2-7, with 8 bases identical to TRBD1. The CDR3 runs 15 residues. V dropped 0 bases and J dropped 3; count of bases not matched to a gene: 4. CDR1 and CDR2 (germline): KGHSH, LQKENI.